This T cell receptor (beta chain) was profiled in a study of shared clonotypes between healthy human individuals. Broader study findings: What limited the represented genetic and exposure-history diversity was the small number of donors.

This clone was counted once. Its cognate antigen is unknown. CDR3 length: 14 amino acids. Trimming left V 6 bases short and J 1 base short, with 11 bases between. Looked up from germline, CDR1 is MNHEY and CDR2 is SMNVEV (reference sequence). Original data processing: Filtering differed, since immunoSEQ gave only junction sequences and no quality scores. Produced via immunoSEQ multiplex PCR; TCRdb's table is partial and in-frame only. V and J calls and clone size are as listed in that table; D and trimming were resolved from the DNA. Here the sample spans under 1,100,000 clones, about 70% being singletons.

Sample: memory CD4+ T cells sorted from blood. Subset reported: CD45RA-negative fraction. This clonotype was sampled from a man between 18 and 35 years old in good health. The chain combines TRBV27 with TRBJ2-3; D may be TRBD2 (5 bases). The CDR3 region is CASRGLTGTDTQYF. Here the CDR3 DNA reads TGTGCCAGCAGAGGACTGACTGGCACAGATACGCAGTATTTT.